This TCR beta chain was observed in a study of cytomegalovirus exposure and HLA in healthy donors. V was shortened by 1 base and J by 1 base, with 15 bases between the two germline ends. CDR3 length equals 17 residues. Germline CDR1 is LGHNA and CDR2 is YNFKEQ. The PCR made use of 60 Vbeta and 13 Jbeta primers. Libraries were prepared by immunoSEQ multiplex PCR; TCRdb keeps only in-frame clonotypes and omits some of them. The sample lists approximately 110,000 clones; more than 60% were seen once. Concerning this clone itself: The antigen remains unidentified.

Findings and limits, study-wide: In an earlier analysis, about 90% or about 30%: the productive usage of most TCR beta V segments. In a later analysis, HLA-associated TCR beta chains were more clonally expanded than equally common others. Per a later analysis, 15,000 to 20,000 TCR beta sequences showed association with HLA alleles at 0.05 false discovery rate. With later analysis, a missense DCLRE1C variant became linked to TCR beta V- and J-gene trimming.

Sequencing was carried out using PBMCs. V gene TRBV4-2 combines with J gene TRBJ2-3; the D is unclear. This TCR was recovered from a woman between 40 and 50 years old in good health and CMV-seronegative. The CDR3 DNA follows: TGTGCCAGCAGCCAAGTGGGTGGGCTTGTGGGCACAGATACGCAGTATTTT. It encodes CASSQVGGLVGTDTQYF.